The clone carrying this T cell receptor beta chain was detected once. As yet, its antigen is unknown. Germline CDR1 and CDR2: MNHEY and SVGAGI. The ends were cut back, 4 bases at V and 2 bases at J, with 11 bases in the middle. The CDR3 sequence is 14 residues long. These data are taken from a study of Ad26.COV2.S vaccination and SARS-CoV-2 variants. Notes on the study in general: Marked by substantial breadth, spike-specific CD8+ and CD4+ T cell responses were reportedly seen after vaccination.

The repertoire was sequenced with immunoSEQ multiplex PCR; TCRdb's copy has only in-frame clones and lacks some. The top ten hold around 4.2% of the sample, which has some 350,000 clones, roughly 94% seen once. The source of this sequence is a human donor who had recovered from COVID-19. V gene TRBV6-5 combines with J gene TRBJ1-2; D ambiguous. The sample here was peripheral blood, taken after recovery from COVID-19. CDR3 residues: CASSSPPVNYGYTF. The CDR3 region has the DNA TGTGCCAGCAGTTCCCCCCCAGTAAACTATGGCTACACCTTC.